A selection of T cell receptor beta chains follows, all from one sample in a study of beta chain features in type 1 diabetes. Sequenced by immunoSEQ multiplex PCR; TCRdb stores in-frame clones only, minus some. The sample has 200,000 to 250,000 clones, over 9.5% seen once; the top ten hold about 0.03%. Source material: naive CD4+ T cells from blood. The receptor source for this set is a woman younger than 30 in good health. Each CDR3 is given without its conserved first and last residue. The D gene is left open where the match is weak.

cdr3_aa d_call v_call
ASSVRGGDTQY - TRBV9
ASSRVGSRGDYGYT - TRBV4-1
ASSYGLAPNEQF TRBD2 TRBV4-2
ASSLEDSGNEQF - TRBV5-1
ASSLRLADSTDTQY TRBD2 TRBV9
ASSPPGLAGPPFYNEQF TRBD2 TRBV5-6
ASKGTRGATEQY - TRBV11-2
ASSVTADEKLF - TRBV2
ASSLTGNTEAF - TRBV7-6
ASSLAASTEQY - TRBV5-1
ASMVAGGDTQY TRBD2 TRBV19
ASSSAGDRFLYGYT TRBD1 TRBV6-5
ASSRLGTGVRGELF - TRBV5-4
ASSLESGVGEQY - TRBV5-1
ASSEWGQGREAF TRBD1 TRBV6-1
ASSSWTDSYEQY - TRBV27
ASSVTGLNNEQF - TRBV9
ASSQDPAGDRNQPQH - TRBV4-1
ASSRSPGTDTQY - TRBV27
ASSLRQNYGYT - TRBV28
AWSRGGRAFDEQY - TRBV30
SVESAGGNTEAF - TRBV29-1
ASSLDPTDTQY - TRBV11-2
ASSLSIGHSTDTQY - TRBV27
ASSHLAADTQY TRBD2 TRBV5-4
ASSLARHSLETQY - TRBV7-2
ASSVPGDGQPQH - TRBV6-1
AWQGDSNQPQH TRBD1 TRBV30
ASRNSASSYNEQF - TRBV28
ASSLRLQGLAGGYTDTQY TRBD2 TRBV7-8
ASSKAESSYEQY - TRBV19
ASSLGDRGQRGYT TRBD1 TRBV28
ASSPSGIYEQY TRBD2 TRBV11-2
ASGGGTGELF - TRBV2
SVEDTGLGETQY - TRBV29-1
ASSVLSGANVLT - TRBV9
ASSAQGLSNQPQH - TRBV9
SVVSGGPYNEQF - TRBV29-1
ASSASGTWANEQF TRBD2 TRBV9
ASSPPGHVNTGELF - TRBV7-2
ASSRTSGSYNEQF TRBD2 TRBV5-4
ASSLAGRETQY - TRBV28
ASSLAGQDYGYT TRBD1 TRBV5-1
ASSLGPGSNQPQH - TRBV5-6
AWRPGDRVVSPLH TRBD1 TRBV30
ASRLGAAGANVLT - TRBV19
ASSPNTGGANVLT - TRBV18
AWSVVVNEQY - TRBV30
ASSLGSSASPYEQY - TRBV7-9
ASSSTSSPNEQF - TRBV5-1
ASSPVLIAKNIQY - TRBV7-9
ASSPNSGSGTQY - TRBV18
ASSELDRDTYEQY TRBD1 TRBV2
ASSFGVAGVSGELF TRBD2 TRBV5-1
ASTGDSTEAF - TRBV7-6
SVEDRDRGQPQH TRBD1 TRBV29-1